The 24 T cell receptor beta chains in this list originate from one sample, sequenced in a study of patients and donors after allogeneic stem cell transplantation. TCRdb re-analysed the RT-PCR reads in MiXCR, keeping a single row per CDR3 protein. The table has hundreds of thousands of distinct CDR3 sequences, roughly 17% seen once; the top ten hold 7.2%. Sample: blood, either unsorted or a sorted T cell fraction (not recorded which). These receptors were taken from a human donor who was either an allogeneic HSCT recipient or a stem cell or donor lymphocyte infusion donor (not recorded which). It is not recorded whose cells these are; they may come from a transplant donor.

This chain links TRBV7-2 with TRBJ2-6, with no clear D. The CDR3 runs to 14 residues. Germline assignment: CDR1 SGHTA and CDR2 FQGNSA. V was shortened by 5 bases and J by 2 bases, with 7 bases between the two germline ends. The CDR3 region is CASSPGPGANVLTF. The CDR3 DNA reads TGTGCCAGCAGCCCTGGCCCTGGGGCCAACGTCCTGACTTTC. The variable domain in full, completed from reference TRBV7-2 and TRBJ2-6, reads GAGVSQSPSNKVTEKGKDVELRCDPISGHTALYWYRQSLGQGLEFLIYFQGNSAPDKSGLPSDRFSAERTGGSVSTLTIQRTQQEDSAVYLCASSPGPGANVLTFGAGSRLTVL.

This clonotype turned up a few times. The DNA of the CDR3 is TGTGCCAGCAGCCAGAGACTCCAAAGGGAGTATTTT. Residues: CASSQRLQREYF. This sequence joins TRBV7-2 and TRBJ2-3; D gene ambiguous. The CDR3 contains 12 residues. Germline values: CDR1 SGHTA, CDR2 FQGNSA. V was trimmed by 5 bases and J by 13 bases, leaving 16 bases between them. Together with reference TRBV7-2 and TRBJ2-3, the CDR3 gives the full variable domain: GAGVSQSPSNKVTEKGKDVELRCDPISGHTALYWYRQSLGQGLEFLIYFQGNSAPDKSGLPSDRFSAERTGGSVSTLTIQRTQQEDSAVYLCASSQRLQREYFGPGTRLTVL.

This clonotype showed up just a few times. This rearrangement joins TRBV20-1 to TRBJ1-1; no reliable D call. Germline V gives CDR1 DFQATT, CDR2 SNEGSKA (reference sequence). The CDR3 has 13 amino acids. Trimming shortened V by 2 bases and J by 7 bases, and 14 bases separated the two germline ends. This CDR3 is CSARPTRRGEAFF. CDR3 coding DNA: TGCAGTGCTAGACCCACAAGGCGCGGTGAAGCTTTCTTT.

This clonotype was detected only a few times. J is TRBJ2-3 and V is TRBV4-3; perhaps TRBD1 as D (5 bases). From germline, CDR1 is LGHNA and CDR2 YSLEER. This CDR3 has 19 residues. V was pared by 4 bases and J by 2 bases, with 25 bases between. The chain's CDR3 is CASSRSTPSSGAPTDTQYF. CDR3 sequence (DNA): TGCGCCAGCAGCCGATCAACCCCCTCCAGTGGGGCCCCCACAGATACGCAGTATTTT.

This clonotype was picked up a small number of times. The chain employs TRBV6-1 and TRBJ1-2; 9 nucleotides match TRBD1. The CDR3 has 14 amino acids. The germline V gene has CDR1 MNHNS and CDR2 SASEGT. V trimming: 6 bases; J trimming: 6 bases; junction bases outside the gene matches: 8. The CDR3 sequence: CASRKRDRVDGYTF. CDR3 nucleotide sequence: TGTGCCAGCAGGAAACGGGACAGGGTGGATGGCTACACCTTC.

There are a few counts of this clonotype. The V gene is TRBV5-1, the J gene TRBJ1-4; TRBD1 might be the D (6 bases). CDR1 is SGHRS and CDR2 is YFSETQ in the germline V gene. Trimming took off 8 bases at V and 2 bases at J, with 10 bases between the two ends. CDR3 length: 13 amino acids. CDR3 region: CASRTATNEKLFF. CDR3 coding DNA: TGCGCCAGTCGGACAGCCACTAATGAAAAACTGTTTTTT.

The J gene is TRBJ2-7, the V gene TRBV4-1; D could derive from TRBD1 or TRBD2 (5 bases each). CDR3 length: 17 residues. Germline CDR1 MGHRA, CDR2 YSYEKL. V lost 3 bases to trimming and J lost 0 bases, with 18 bases between them. As DNA, the CDR3 is TGCGCCAGCAGCCAGGTTCTCCGGGACCGGAGCTCCTACGAGCAGTACTTC. Its translation is CASSQVLRDRSSYEQYF.

This clonotype was picked up many times. The chain has TRBV12-3 or TRBV12-4 and TRBJ1-5; D ambiguous. Trimming stripped 3 bases from V and 6 bases from J, with 9 bases between. The CDR3 is 13 residues long. The CDR3 region is CASSFTGVQPQHF. The CDR3 DNA sequence: TGTGCCAGCAGTTTTACGGGAGTTCAGCCCCAGCATTTT.

The J gene is TRBJ1-1, the V gene TRBV5-4, with TRBD1 as a possible D gene (5 bases). V lost 1 base, J lost 3 bases, and 13 bases lay in between. Germline V gene lookup returns CDR1 SGHNT and CDR2 YYREEE (reference sequence). The CDR3 length is 15 residues. CDR3 DNA: TGTGCCAGCAGCTTGAGGCAGGGCGAGGACACTGAAGCTTTCTTT. Encoded protein: CASSLRQGEDTEAFF.

This clonotype was seen repeatedly, ten times or more. The chain is built from TRBV12-3 or TRBV12-4 and TRBJ1-1; TRBD1 might be the D (6 bases). The CDR3 is made up of 16 amino acids. Trimming left V 6 bases short and J 3 bases short, with 20 bases between. The CDR3 DNA sequence: TGTGCCAGCAGCATTTTCGTTCCGGGGGCGTACACTGAAGCTTTCTTT. Translating it yields CASSIFVPGAYTEAFF.

The rearrangement uses TRBV10-3 and TRBJ1-2; 7 bases are shared with TRBD1. The J segment lost 4 bases and the V segment lost 5 bases, leaving 4 bases of the junction unmatched. Germline CDR1 ENHRY, CDR2 SYGVKD. CDR3 length: 13 residues. The CDR3 sequence is CAISYGQVYGYTF. For the CDR3, the DNA is TGTGCCATCAGTTACGGACAGGTCTATGGCTACACCTTC.

There are a few counts of this clonotype. J is TRBJ2-7 and V is TRBV4-1, with D unclear. The CDR3 has 13 amino acids. Germline V gene sequence: CDR1 MGHRA, CDR2 YSYEKL. V dropped 1 base and J dropped 3 bases, with 7 bases sitting between them. The CDR3 reads CASSQGENYEQYF. The CDR3 DNA sequence: TGCGCCAGCAGCCAAGGCGAGAACTACGAGCAGTACTTC.

The chain links TRBV7-2 to TRBJ2-1; 9 nucleotides align to TRBD2. CDR1 is SGHTA, CDR2 FQGNSA, per germline. The V gene end was trimmed by 5 bases and the J gene end by 6 bases; junction bases not matched to a gene: 5. The CDR3 runs to 14 residues. CDR3 amino acids: CASSPWTSVNEQFF. In nucleotides, the CDR3 is TGTGCCAGCAGCCCTTGGACTAGCGTCAATGAGCAGTTCTTC.

Only a few counts were recorded for this clonotype. The chain has TRBV25-1 and TRBJ1-6; 7 bases match TRBD1. With 5 bases clipped from V and 14 bases from J, the junction kept 6 bases outside the gene matches. The CDR3 is 12 amino acids. Germline V gives CDR1 MGHDK, CDR2 SYGVNS. CDR3: CASSSGTAALHF. The CDR3 nucleotides are TGTGCCAGCAGTTCCGGGACAGCGGCCCTCCACTTT.

Regarding this clonotype: A clone one base away is much larger, so this may be a read error. In this CDR3 the conserved last residue, phenylalanine or tryptophan, is missing, so a read error is likely. The chain is built from TRBV4-1 and TRBJ2-1; D might be TRBD2 (5 bases). The germline CDR1 and CDR2 sequences are MGHRA and YSYEKL. The CDR3 spans 15 residues. V lost 0 bases and J lost 10, with 16 bases in between. The CDR3 reads CASSQEASRSREQFC. Written as DNA, the CDR3 is TGCGCCAGCAGCCAAGAGGCTAGCCGCTCCCGCGAGCAGTTCTGC.

This rearrangement joins TRBV5-1 to TRBJ2-5; tentatively, D is TRBD1 (6 bases). Germline V gene data show CDR1 as SGHRS and CDR2 as YFSETQ. V was shortened by 3 bases and J by 13 bases, with 13 bases between the two germline ends. CDR3 size: 11 residues. DNA for the CDR3: TGCGCCAGCAGCTACACAGGGCTCCTGTACTTC. This codes for CASSYTGLLYF.

The table lists this clonotype with a few counts. V gene TRBV5-6 combines with J gene TRBJ1-1; D might be TRBD1 (5 bases). Germline values: CDR1 SGHDT, CDR2 YYEEEE. V was cut by 1 base and J by 6 bases, with 13 bases left in between. The CDR3 is made up of 14 amino acids. The CDR3 DNA sequence: TGTGCCAGCAGCTTGTTTCGAGGGGTCCCTGAAGCTTTCTTT. Residues: CASSLFRGVPEAFF.

This chain's CDR3 is CSAREINQPQHF. The DNA for the CDR3 is TGCAGTGCTAGAGAGATAAATCAGCCCCAGCATTTT. The rearrangement links TRBV20-1 to TRBJ1-5; D is uncertain. Germline CDR1 is DFQATT and CDR2 is SNEGSKA (reference sequence). V shed 0 bases and J shed 4 bases, with 4 bases lying between them. The CDR3 length is 12 residues.

This clonotype was counted at least ten times. The genes are TRBV4-2 and TRBJ2-3; TRBD2 might be the D (7 bases). The germline V gene has CDR1 LGHNA and CDR2 YNFKEQ. The CDR3 is 16 amino acids. V gave up 0 bases and J gave up 5 bases, with 15 bases separating them. DNA for the CDR3: TGTGCCAGCAGCCAAGATTACGGGGGGCCGGGAGATACGCAGTATTTT. Amino acids: CASSQDYGGPGDTQYF.

The V gene is TRBV3-1, the J gene TRBJ2-7; TRBD1 might be the D (5 bases). The CDR3 is 14 amino acids. V was pared by 4 bases and J by 4 bases, with 14 bases between. Germline V gene lookup returns CDR1 LGHDT and CDR2 YNNKEL (reference sequence). The CDR3 spells CASSLTDRLYEQYF. DNA for the CDR3: TGTGCCAGCAGCCTTACCGACAGACTTTACGAGCAGTACTTC.

The table lists this clonotype with many counts. The chain links TRBV6-5 to TRBJ2-2; no firm D call. Trimming shortened V by 2 bases and J by 0 bases, and 13 bases separated the two germline ends. The CDR3 runs to 17 residues. Germline V lookup: CDR1 MNHEY, CDR2 SVGAGI. In nucleotides, the CDR3 is TGTGCCAGCAGTTACGTCGGCCCTATGACGAACACCGGGGAGCTGTTTTTT. Its translation is CASSYVGPMTNTGELFF.

Only a few counts were recorded for this clonotype. At one end the junction does not follow the germline gene, possibly because of a read error. The genes are TRBV2 and TRBJ2-1; D may be TRBD1 (5 bases). From germline, CDR1 is SNHLY and CDR2 FYNNEI. CDR3 length: 16 amino acids. In DNA form, the CDR3 reads TGCGCCAGCAGTGTCGCCTCACGAAAGGGGAACAATGAGCAGTTCTTC. Its protein product is CASSVASRKGNNEQFF. Full variable domain (missing parts from reference TRBV2 and TRBJ2-1): EPEVTQTPSHQVTQMGQEVILRCVPISNHLYFYWYRQILGQKVEFLVSFYNNEISEKSEIFDDQFSVERPDGSNFTLKIRSTKLEDSAMYFCASSVASRKGNNEQFFGPGTRLTVL.

The V call is TRBV4-1, the J call TRBJ1-1; tentative D call: TRBD1 (6 bases). CDR1 MGHRA and CDR2 YSYEKL come from the germline V gene. With 0 bases removed from V and 4 bases from J, the gap between germline ends came to 15 bases. The CDR3 length is 16 residues. CDR3 DNA: TGCGCCAGCAGCCAAGAAGTACCACTCAGGGGCACTGAAGCTTTCTTT. Protein sequence: CASSQEVPLRGTEAFF.

This chain connects TRBV3-1 to TRBJ1-3; D uncertain. Germline values: CDR1 LGHDT, CDR2 YNNKEL (reference sequence). The CDR3 spans 14 residues. V gave up 1 base and J gave up 3 bases, with 7 bases separating them. The CDR3 region has the DNA TGTGCCAGCAGCCAAGCGCGAGGTGGAAACACCATATATTTT. Its translation is CASSQARGGNTIYF.